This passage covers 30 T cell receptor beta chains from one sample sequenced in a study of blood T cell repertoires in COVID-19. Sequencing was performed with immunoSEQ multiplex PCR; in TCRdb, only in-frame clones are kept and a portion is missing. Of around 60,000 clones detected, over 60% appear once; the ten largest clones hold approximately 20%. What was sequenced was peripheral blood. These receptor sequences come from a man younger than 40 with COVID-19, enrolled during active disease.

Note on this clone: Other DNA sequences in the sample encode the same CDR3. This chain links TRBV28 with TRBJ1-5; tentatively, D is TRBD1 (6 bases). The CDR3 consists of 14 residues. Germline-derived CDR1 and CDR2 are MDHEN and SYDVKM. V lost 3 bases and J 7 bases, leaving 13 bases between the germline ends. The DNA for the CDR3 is TGTGCCAGCAGTTTGGGGGGGGCGGGACAGCCCCAGCATTTT. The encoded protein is CASSLGGAGQPQHF.

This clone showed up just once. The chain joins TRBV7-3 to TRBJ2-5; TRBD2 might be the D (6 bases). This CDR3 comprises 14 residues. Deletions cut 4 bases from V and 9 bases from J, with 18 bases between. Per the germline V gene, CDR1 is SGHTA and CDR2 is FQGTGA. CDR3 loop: CASSSGDGSGAQYF. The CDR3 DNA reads TGTGCCAGCAGCTCTGGGGACGGGTCGGGGGCCCAGTACTTC.

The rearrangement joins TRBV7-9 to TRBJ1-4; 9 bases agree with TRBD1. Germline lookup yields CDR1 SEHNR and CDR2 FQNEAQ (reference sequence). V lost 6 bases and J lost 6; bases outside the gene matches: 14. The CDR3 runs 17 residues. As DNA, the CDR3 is TGTGCCAGCAGACGTAGCCGCCCGGGACAGGGACATGAAAAACTGTTTTTT. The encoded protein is CASRRSRPGQGHEKLFF.

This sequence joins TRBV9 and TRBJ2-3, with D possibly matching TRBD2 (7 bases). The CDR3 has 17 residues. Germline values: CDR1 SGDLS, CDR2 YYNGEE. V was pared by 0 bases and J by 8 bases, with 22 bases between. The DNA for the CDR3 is TGTGCCAGCAGCGTAGGCCCTGGCGGCGGGAGACAGGCTACGCAGTATTTT. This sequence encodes CASSVGPGGGRQATQYF. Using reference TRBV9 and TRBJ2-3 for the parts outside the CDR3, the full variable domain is DSGVTQTPKHLITATGQRVTLRCSPRSGDLSVYWYQQSLDQGLQFLIQYYNGEERAKGNILERFSAQQFPDLHSELNLSSLELGDSALYFCASSVGPGGGRQATQYFGPGTRLTVL.

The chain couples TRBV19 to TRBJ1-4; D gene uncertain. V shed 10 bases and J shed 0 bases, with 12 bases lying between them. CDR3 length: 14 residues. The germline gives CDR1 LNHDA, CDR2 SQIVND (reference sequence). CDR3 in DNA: TGTGCCACCTCGGTTCGCACAACTAATGAAAAACTGTTTTTT. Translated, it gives CATSVRTTNEKLFF.

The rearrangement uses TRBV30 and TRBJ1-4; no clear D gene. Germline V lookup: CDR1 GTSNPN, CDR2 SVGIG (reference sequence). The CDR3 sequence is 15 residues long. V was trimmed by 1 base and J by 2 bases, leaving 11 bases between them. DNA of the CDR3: TGTGCCTGGAGTGGAGAGGGTGCCACTAATGAAAAACTGTTTTTT. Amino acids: CAWSGEGATNEKLFF.

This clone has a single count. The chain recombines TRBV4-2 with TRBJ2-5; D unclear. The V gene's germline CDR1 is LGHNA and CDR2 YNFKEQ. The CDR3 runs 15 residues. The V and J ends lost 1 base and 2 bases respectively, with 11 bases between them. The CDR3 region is CASSQGVQTQETQYF. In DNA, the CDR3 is TGTGCCAGCAGCCAAGGAGTTCAGACACAAGAGACCCAGTACTTC.

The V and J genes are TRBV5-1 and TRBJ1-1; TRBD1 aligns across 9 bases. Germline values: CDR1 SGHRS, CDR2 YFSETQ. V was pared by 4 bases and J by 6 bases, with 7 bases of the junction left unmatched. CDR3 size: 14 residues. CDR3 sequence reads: CASSHGQGYSEAFF. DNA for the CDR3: TGCGCCAGCAGCCACGGACAGGGGTACTCTGAAGCTTTCTTT.

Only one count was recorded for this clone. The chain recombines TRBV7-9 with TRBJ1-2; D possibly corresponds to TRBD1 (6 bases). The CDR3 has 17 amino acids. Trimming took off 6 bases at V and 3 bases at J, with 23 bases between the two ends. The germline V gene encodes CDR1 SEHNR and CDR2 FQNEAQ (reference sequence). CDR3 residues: CASSQSFTGRRDYGYTF. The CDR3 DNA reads TGTGCCAGCAGTCAATCCTTTACAGGGAGAAGGGACTATGGCTACACCTTC.

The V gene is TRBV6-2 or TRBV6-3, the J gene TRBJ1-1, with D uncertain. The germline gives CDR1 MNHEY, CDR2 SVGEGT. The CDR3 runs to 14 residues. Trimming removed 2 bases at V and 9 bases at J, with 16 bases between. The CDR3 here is CASSYSRTMEKAFF. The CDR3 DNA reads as TGTGCCAGCAGTTACAGTCGCACCATGGAGAAAGCTTTCTTT.

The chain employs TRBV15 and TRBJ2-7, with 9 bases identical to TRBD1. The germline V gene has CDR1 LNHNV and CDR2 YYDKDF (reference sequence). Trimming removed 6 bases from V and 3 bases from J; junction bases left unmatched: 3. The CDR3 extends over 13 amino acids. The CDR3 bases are TGTGCCACCAGGGGGACAGGGTACTACGAGCAGTACTTC. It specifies CATRGTGYYEQYF.

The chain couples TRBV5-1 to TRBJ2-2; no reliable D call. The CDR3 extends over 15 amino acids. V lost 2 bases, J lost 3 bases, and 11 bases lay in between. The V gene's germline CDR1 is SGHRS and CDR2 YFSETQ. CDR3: CASSLSEIYTGELFF. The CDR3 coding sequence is TGCGCCAGCAGCTTATCGGAGATTTACACCGGGGAGCTGTTTTTT.

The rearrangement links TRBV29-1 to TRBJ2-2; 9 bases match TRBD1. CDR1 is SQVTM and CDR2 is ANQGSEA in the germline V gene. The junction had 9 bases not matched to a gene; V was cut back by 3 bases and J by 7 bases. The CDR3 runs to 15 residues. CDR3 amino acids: CSVEIQGAQGGELFF. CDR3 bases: TGCAGCGTTGAGATACAGGGGGCGCAGGGCGGGGAGCTGTTTTTT.

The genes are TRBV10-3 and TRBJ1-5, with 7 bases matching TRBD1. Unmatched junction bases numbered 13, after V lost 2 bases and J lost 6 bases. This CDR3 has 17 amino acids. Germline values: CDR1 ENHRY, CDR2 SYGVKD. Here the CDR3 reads CAISEAAGGGSGQPQHF. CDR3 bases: TGTGCCATCAGTGAGGCAGCAGGGGGTGGGAGCGGTCAGCCCCAGCATTTT.

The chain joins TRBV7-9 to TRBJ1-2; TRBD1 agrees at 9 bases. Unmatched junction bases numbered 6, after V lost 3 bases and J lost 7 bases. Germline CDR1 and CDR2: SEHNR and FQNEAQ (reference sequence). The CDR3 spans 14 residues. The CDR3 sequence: CASSLGQGEGGYTF. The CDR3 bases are TGTGCCAGCAGCTTGGGACAGGGTGAAGGTGGCTACACCTTC.

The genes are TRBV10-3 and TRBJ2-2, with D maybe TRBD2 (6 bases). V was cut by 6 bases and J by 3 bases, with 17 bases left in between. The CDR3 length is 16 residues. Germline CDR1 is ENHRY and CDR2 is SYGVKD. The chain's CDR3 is CAIRPGTFSDTGELFF. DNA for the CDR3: TGTGCCATCAGACCCGGGACTTTTTCAGACACCGGGGAGCTGTTTTTT.

The CDR3 sequence is CATNRDRGEKLFF. In DNA, the CDR3 is TGTGCCACCAACCGGGACAGGGGTGAAAAACTGTTTTTT. This chain uses TRBV28 with TRBJ1-4; the match to TRBD1 covers 10 bases. The CDR3 runs 13 residues. Germline V gene lookup returns CDR1 MDHEN and CDR2 SYDVKM. With V trimmed by 10 bases and J by 7 bases, 6 bases remained unmatched.

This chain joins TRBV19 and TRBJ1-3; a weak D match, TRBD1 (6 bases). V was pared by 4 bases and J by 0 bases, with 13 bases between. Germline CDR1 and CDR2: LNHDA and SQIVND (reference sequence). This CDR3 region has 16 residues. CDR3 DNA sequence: TGTGCCAGTAGTACACGACAGGTTCACTCTGGAAACACCATATATTTT. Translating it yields CASSTRQVHSGNTIYF.

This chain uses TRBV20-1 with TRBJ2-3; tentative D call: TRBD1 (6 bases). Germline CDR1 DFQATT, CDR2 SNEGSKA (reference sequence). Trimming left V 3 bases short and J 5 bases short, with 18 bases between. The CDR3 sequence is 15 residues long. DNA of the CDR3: TGCAGTGCTAGTAGGACAGCTAAAGTACTAGATACGCAGTATTTT. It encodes CSASRTAKVLDTQYF.

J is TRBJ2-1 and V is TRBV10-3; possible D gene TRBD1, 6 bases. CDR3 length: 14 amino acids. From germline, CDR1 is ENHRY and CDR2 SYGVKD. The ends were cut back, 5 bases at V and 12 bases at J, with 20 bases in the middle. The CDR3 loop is CAISSTTGSRWQFF. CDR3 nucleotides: TGTGCCATCAGTAGCACCACAGGGTCGCGTTGGCAGTTCTTC.

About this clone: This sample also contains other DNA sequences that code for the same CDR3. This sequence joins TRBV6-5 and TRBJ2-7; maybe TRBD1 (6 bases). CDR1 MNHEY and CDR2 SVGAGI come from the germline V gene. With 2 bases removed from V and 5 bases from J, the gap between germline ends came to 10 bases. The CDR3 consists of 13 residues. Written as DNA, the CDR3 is TGTGCCAGCAGTTACGCCAGGGGCCACGAGCAGTACTTC. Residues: CASSYARGHEQYF.

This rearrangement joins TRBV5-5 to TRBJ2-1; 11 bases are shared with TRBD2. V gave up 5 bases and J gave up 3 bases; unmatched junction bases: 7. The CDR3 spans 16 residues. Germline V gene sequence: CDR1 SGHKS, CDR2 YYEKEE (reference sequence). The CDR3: CASRQLGTSGYNEQFF. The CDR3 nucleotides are TGTGCCAGCAGACAACTCGGGACTAGCGGCTACAATGAGCAGTTCTTC.

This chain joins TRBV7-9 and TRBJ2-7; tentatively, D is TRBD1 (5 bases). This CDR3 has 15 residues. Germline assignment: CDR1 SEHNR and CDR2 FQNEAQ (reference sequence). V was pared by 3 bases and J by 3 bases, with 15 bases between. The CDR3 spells CASSFAGQGGYEQYF. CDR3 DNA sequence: TGTGCCAGCAGCTTTGCCGGGCAGGGTGGCTACGAGCAGTACTTC. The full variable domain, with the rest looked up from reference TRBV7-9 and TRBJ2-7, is DTGVSQNPRHKITKRGQNVTFRCDPISEHNRLYWYRQTLGQGPEFLTYFQNEAQLEKSRLLSDRFSAERPKGSFSTLEIQRTEQGDSAMYLCASSFAGQGGYEQYFGPGTRLTVT.

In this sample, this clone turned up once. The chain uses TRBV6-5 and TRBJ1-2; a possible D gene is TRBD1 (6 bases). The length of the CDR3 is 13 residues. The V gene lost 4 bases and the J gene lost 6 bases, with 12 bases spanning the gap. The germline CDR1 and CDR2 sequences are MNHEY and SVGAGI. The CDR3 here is CASSSTTGHGYTF. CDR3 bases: TGTGCCAGCAGTTCCACGACAGGCCATGGCTACACCTTC.

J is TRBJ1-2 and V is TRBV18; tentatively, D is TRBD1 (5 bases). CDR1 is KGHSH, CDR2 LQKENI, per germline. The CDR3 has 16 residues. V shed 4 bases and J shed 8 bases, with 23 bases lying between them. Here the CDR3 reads CASSLPEGPRRGGYTF. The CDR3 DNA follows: TGTGCCAGCTCACTCCCCGAGGGCCCCCGGAGGGGCGGCTACACCTTC.

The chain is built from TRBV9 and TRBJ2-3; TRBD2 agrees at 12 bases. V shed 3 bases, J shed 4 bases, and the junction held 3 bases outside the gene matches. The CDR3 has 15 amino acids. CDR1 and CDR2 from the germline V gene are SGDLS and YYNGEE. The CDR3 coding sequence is TGTGCCAGCAGCGCTAGCGGGGGGGTCTCAGATACGCAGTATTTT. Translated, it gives CASSASGGVSDTQYF. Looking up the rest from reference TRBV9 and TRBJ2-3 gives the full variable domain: DSGVTQTPKHLITATGQRVTLRCSPRSGDLSVYWYQQSLDQGLQFLIQYYNGEERAKGNILERFSAQQFPDLHSELNLSSLELGDSALYFCASSASGGVSDTQYFGPGTRLTVL.

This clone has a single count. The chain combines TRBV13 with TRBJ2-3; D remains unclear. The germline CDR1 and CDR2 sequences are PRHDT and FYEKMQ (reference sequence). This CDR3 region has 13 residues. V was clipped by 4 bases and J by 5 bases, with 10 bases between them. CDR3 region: CASSSPPLDTQYF. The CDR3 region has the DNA TGTGCCAGCAGCTCCCCCCCTTTAGATACGCAGTATTTT.

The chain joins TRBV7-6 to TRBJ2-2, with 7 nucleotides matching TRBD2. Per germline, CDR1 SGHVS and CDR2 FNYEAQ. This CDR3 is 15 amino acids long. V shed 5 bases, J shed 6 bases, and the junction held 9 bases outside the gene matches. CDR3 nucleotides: TGTGCCAGCAGCCCACCAGCGGGAACACCCGGGGAGCTGTTTTTT. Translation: CASSPPAGTPGELFF.

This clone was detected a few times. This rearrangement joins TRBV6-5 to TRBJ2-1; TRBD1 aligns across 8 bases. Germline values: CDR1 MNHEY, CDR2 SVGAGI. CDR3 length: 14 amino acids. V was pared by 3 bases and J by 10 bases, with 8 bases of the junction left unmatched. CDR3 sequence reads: CASSYFGGDREQFF. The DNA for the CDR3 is TGTGCCAGCAGTTATTTTGGTGGGGACAGGGAGCAGTTCTTC.

DNA of the CDR3: TGTGCCAGTAGGACAGGGGGCCTTCAGCCCCAGCATTTT. This gives the protein CASRTGGLQPQHF. The V call is TRBV19, the J call TRBJ1-5, with 10 bases matching TRBD1. V shed 6 bases, J shed 6 bases, and the junction held 2 bases outside the gene matches. CDR3 length equals 13 residues. The germline CDR1 and CDR2 sequences are LNHDA and SQIVND (reference sequence).